This TCR beta chain appears in the sequencing data of a study of CD8 T cells in Susac syndrome. An amount of RNA that ranged from roughly 0.45 to 1 ug was reverse transcribed with random hexamers. The immunoSEQ assay covered 54 Vbeta and 13 Jbeta segments for CDR3. From the immunoSEQ multiplex PCR reads, TCRdb called clonotypes with MiXCR, one entry per CDR3 protein. This table has under 250,000 distinct CDR3 sequences, just under 95% appearing once. Sequencing of TCR beta was undertaken in CD8+ and CD4+ T cells derived from blood. Relapsing-remitting disease, either stable or active, was present in the multiple sclerosis controls, who were treatment-naive patients. J gave up 0 bases and V 2 bases, and 4 bases lay outside the gene matches. CDR1 and CDR2 from the germline V gene are SQVTM and ANQGSEA. The CDR3 is made up of 15 amino acids.

The J gene is TRBJ2-3, the V gene TRBV29-1; 8 bases align to TRBD2. The sequence was obtained from a human donor with multiple sclerosis. Sequencing was carried out using CD4+ T cells from PBMCs. The CDR3 reads CSVELQRGSTDTQYF. The DNA of the CDR3 is TGCAGCGTTGAACTACAGCGGGGGAGCACAGATACGCAGTATTTT.